This T cell receptor beta chain emerged from a study of shared clonotypes between healthy human individuals. Notes on the study in general: The generation probabilities recorded for non-shared clonotypes fell below those of clonotypes shared by all four donors.

On this clone itself: Its antigen remains unknown.

Profiling relied on immunoSEQ multiplex PCR, and the TCRdb table lists in-frame clones only, not all of them. This table holds fewer than 1.6 million clones, 98% found once. The TCR sequence derives from a man aged 30 to 39 in good health. The sample was naive CD4+ T cells sorted from blood. Indicated subset: CD45RA+ positively selected.

Here the CDR3 reads CASSPGQGREQYF. The CDR3 nucleotides read TGTGCCAGCAGCCCGGGACAGGGGAGGGAGCAGTACTTC. The chain has TRBV2 and TRBJ2-7, with 10 bases matching TRBD1. This CDR3 has 13 residues. V trimming: 6 bases; J trimming: 7 bases; junction bases outside the gene matches: 6. Germline assignment: CDR1 SNHLY and CDR2 FYNNEI.